This TCR beta chain was recovered during a study of blood T cell repertoires in COVID-19. Looking at the study overall: In each case, the material was cDNA or gDNA derived from T cells, B-cell-depleted T cells, or PBMCs.

Some clones are missing from TCRdb's copy, which holds only in-frame ones; the method was immunoSEQ multiplex PCR. The sample includes about 110,000 clones, less than 85% seen only once; the top ten take roughly 2%. The V gene lost 0 bases and the J gene lost 4 bases, with 12 bases spanning the gap. CDR3 length equals 15 residues. Per the germline V gene, CDR1 is SGHAT and CDR2 is FQNNGV. Sequenced: peripheral blood. The J gene is TRBJ1-2, the V gene TRBV11-2; tentative D call: TRBD1 (5 bases). The receptor comes from a woman aged 40 to 55 with acute or convalescent COVID-19. The CDR3 sequence is CASSLEPAGSYGYTF. CDR3 nucleotides: TGTGCCAGCAGCTTAGAACCAGCAGGGTCCTATGGCTACACCTTC.